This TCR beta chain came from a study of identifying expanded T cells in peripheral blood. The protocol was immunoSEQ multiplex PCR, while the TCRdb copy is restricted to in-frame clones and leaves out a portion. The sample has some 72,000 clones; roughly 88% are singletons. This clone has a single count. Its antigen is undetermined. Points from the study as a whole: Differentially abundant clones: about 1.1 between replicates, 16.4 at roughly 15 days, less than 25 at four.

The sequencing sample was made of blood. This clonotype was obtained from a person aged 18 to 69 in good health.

The CDR3 DNA is TGTGCCAGCAGCCCACCGTTCAGCGGGAGGGTAAGCTCCTACGAGCAGTACTTC. Amino acids: CASSPPFSGRVSSYEQYF. This chain connects TRBV11-2 to TRBJ2-7; TRBD2 matches at 10 bases. The CDR3 runs 18 residues. Germline-derived CDR1 and CDR2 are SGHAT and FQNNGV. J gave up 0 bases and V 5 bases, and 13 bases lay outside the gene matches.